The present T cell receptor (beta chain) was sequenced within a study of blood T cell repertoires in COVID-19. Germline values: CDR1 SGHAT, CDR2 FQNNGV. The CDR3 consists of 15 residues. V lost 1 base and J lost 8; bases outside the gene matches: 5. TCRdb's copy holds only in-frame clones and misses some; the assay was immunoSEQ multiplex PCR. The table records around 120,000 clones, 70% to 90% of them present only once. The V gene is TRBV11-2, the J gene TRBJ2-1, with 10 bases lining up with TRBD2. The origin of this receptor is a man between 65 and 85 years old who had recovered from COVID-19. The specimen sequenced was peripheral blood. The CDR3 DNA follows: TGTGCCAGCAGCTTAGGGCTAGCGGGGGTTCATGAGCAGTTCTTC. Its translation: CASSLGLAGVHEQFF.